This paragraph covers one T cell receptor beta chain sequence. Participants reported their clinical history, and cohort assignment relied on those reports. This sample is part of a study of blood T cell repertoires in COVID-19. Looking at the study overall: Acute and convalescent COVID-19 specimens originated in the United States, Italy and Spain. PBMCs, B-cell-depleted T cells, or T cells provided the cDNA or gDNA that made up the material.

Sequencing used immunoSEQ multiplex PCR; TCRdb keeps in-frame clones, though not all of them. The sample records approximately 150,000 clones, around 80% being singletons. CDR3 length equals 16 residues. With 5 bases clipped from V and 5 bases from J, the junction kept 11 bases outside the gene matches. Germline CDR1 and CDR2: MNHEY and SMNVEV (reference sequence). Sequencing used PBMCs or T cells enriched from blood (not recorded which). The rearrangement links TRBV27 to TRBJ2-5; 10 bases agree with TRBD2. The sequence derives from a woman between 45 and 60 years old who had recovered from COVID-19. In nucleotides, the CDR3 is TGTGCCAGCAGTATGTCGGCTAGCGGGAGACACGAGACCCAGTACTTC. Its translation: CASSMSASGRHETQYF.